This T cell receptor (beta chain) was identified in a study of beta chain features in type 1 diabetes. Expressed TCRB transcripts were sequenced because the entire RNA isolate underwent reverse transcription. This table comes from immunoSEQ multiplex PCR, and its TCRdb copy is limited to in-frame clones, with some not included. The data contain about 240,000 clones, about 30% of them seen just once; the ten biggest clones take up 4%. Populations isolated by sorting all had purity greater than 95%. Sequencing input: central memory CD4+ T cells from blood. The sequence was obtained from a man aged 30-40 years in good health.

CDR3 protein: CAISESGLAGPYNEQFF. Written as DNA, the CDR3 is TGTGCCATCAGTGAGTCGGGACTAGCGGGGCCCTACAATGAGCAGTTCTTC. This chain connects TRBV10-3 to TRBJ2-1, with TRBD2 matching over 13 bases. Losses at the gene ends were 0 bases for V and 2 bases for J; bases not matched to a gene: 1. Germline V lookup: CDR1 ENHRY, CDR2 SYGVKD. The CDR3 has 17 amino acids.